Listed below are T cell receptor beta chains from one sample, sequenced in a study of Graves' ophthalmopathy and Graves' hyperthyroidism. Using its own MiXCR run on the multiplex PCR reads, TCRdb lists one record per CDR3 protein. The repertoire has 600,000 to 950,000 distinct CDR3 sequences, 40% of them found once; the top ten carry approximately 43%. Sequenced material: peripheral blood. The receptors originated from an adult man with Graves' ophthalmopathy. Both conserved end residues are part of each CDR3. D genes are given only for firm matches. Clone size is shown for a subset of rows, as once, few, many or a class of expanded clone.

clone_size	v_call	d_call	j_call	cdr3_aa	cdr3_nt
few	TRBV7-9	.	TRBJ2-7	CASSKTGSLPYEQYF	TGTGCCAGCAGCAAAACCGGGTCCCTACCCTACGAGCAGTACTTC
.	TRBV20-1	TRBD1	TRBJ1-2	CSAMGTGNYGYTF	TGCAGTGCTATGGGGACAGGTAACTATGGCTACACCTTC
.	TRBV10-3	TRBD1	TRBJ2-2	CAISADRGTGELFF	TGTGCCATCAGTGCGGACAGGGGGACCGGGGAGCTGTTTTTT
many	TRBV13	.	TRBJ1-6	CASSLGPGDNSPLHF	TGTGCCAGCAGCTTGGGTCCAGGGGATAATTCACCCCTCCACTTT
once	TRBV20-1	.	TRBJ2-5	CSAWYQSQETQYF	TGCAGTGCTTGGTACCAGAGCCAAGAGACCCAGTACTTC
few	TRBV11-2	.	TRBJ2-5	CASSLDHPQTQYF	TGTGCCAGCAGCTTAGACCACCCACAGACCCAGTACTTC
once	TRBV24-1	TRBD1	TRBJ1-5	CASSYWETGDQPQHF	TGTGCCAGCAGTTACTGGGAAACAGGGGATCAGCCCCAGCATTTT
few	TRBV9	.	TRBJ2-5	CASSQDLRQGSSQYF	TGTGCCAGCAGCCAAGATCTTAGGCAGGGGAGTTCCCAGTACTTC
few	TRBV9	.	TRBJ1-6	CASSAQGLGDNSPLHF	TGTGCCAGCAGCGCTCAGGGGTTAGGGGATAATTCACCCCTCCACTTT
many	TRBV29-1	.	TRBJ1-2	CSASPGSGYTF	TGCAGCGCAAGTCCGGGGAGTGGCTACACCTTC
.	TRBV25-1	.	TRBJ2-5	CASRAPRYQETQYF	TGTGCCAGCAGGGCACCCCGATACCAAGAGACCCAGTACTTC
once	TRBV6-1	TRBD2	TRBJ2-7	CASSYGLAGVGQYF	TGTGCCAGCAGTTACGGACTAGCGGGAGTCGGGCAGTACTTC
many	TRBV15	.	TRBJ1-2	CATTAALLDYGYTF	TGTGCCACCACTGCAGCGCTGCTTGACTATGGCTACACCTTC
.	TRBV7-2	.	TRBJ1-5	CASSLAGRAQHF	TGTGCCAGCAGCTTAGCCGGGAGGGCCCAGCATTTT
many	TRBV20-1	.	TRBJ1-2	CSLGRVDGYTF	TGCAGTTTGGGCAGGGTGGATGGCTACACCTTC
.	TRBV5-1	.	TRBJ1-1	CASSPLTPGRTEAFF	TGCGCCAGCAGCCCGCTGACGCCAGGCAGAACTGAAGCTTTCTTT
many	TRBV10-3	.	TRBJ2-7	CATRSPGLASYEQYF	TGTGCCACCCGCAGCCCCGGGTTGGCCTCCTACGAGCAGTACTTC
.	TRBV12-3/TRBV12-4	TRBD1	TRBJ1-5	CASSWTGTETIDQPQHF	TGTGCCAGCAGTTGGACCGGGACAGAGACGATAGATCAGCCCCAGCATTTT
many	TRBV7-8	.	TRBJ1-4	CASSLAGTENEKLFF	TGTGCCAGCAGCTTAGCGGGGACTGAGAATGAAAAACTGTTTTTT
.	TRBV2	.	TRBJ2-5	CASSVNKGSKGETQYF	TGTGCCAGCAGTGTGAATAAGGGGTCAAAGGGAGAGACCCAGTACTTC
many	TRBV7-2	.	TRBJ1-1	CASSGTLKNTEAFF	TGTGCCAGCAGTGGGACACTGAAGAACACTGAAGCTTTCTTT
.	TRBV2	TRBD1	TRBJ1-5	CASTRTGDQPQHF	TGTGCCAGCACTCGGACAGGGGATCAGCCCCAGCATTTT
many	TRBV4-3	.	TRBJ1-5	CASSQGLNQPQHF	TGCGCCAGCAGCCAAGGCTTAAATCAGCCCCAGCATTTT
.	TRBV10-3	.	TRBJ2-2	CAIRGRVPGLFF	TGTGCCATCAGGGGTAGGGTTCCCGGGCTGTTTTTT
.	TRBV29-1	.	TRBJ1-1	CSVEGAGQMNTEAFF	TGCAGCGTTGAAGGGGCTGGGCAGATGAACACTGAAGCTTTCTTT
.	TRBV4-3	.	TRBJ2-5	CASSQDRQTGTQYF	TGCGCCAGCAGCCAAGATCGCCAGACAGGGACCCAGTACTTC
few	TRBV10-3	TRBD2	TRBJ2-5	CASSASGRLKTQYF	TGTGCCAGCAGTGCTAGCGGGAGGTTGAAGACCCAGTACTTC
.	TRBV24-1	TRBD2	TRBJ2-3	CATSDTPGLHPDTQYF	TGTGCCACCAGTGACACCCCGGGACTACATCCAGATACGCAGTATTTT
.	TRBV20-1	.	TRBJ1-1	CSVSRASEAFF	TGCAGTGTCTCCCGAGCCTCCGAAGCTTTCTTT
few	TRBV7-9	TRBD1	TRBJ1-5	CASSSLLGQGYQPQHF	TGTGCCAGCAGCTCCCTGTTGGGACAGGGGTATCAGCCCCAGCATTTT
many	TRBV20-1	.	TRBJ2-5	CSARDVGALSETQYF	TGCAGTGCTAGAGATGTAGGGGCACTTTCGGAGACCCAGTACTTC
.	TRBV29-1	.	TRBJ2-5	CSVLRTQQETQYF	TGCAGCGTTCTCAGGACACAGCAAGAGACCCAGTACTTC
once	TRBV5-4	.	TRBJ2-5	CASSLMSPEAEAQYF	TGTGCCAGCAGCTTGATGTCCCCGGAGGCAGAGGCCCAGTACTTC
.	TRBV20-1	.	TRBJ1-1	CSAPPGDYLNTEAFF	TGCAGTGCCCCCCCGGGGGATTATTTGAACACTGAAGCTTTCTTT
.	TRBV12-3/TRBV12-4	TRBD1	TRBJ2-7	CASSSTTGVYEQYF	TGTGCCAGCAGTTCAACAACAGGGGTCTACGAGCAGTACTTC
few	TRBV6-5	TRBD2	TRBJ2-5	CATKKRGEETQYF	TGTGCCACCAAAAAGCGGGGAGAAGAGACCCAGTACTTC
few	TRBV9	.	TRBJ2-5	CASSVVSRTKYQETQYF	TGTGCCAGCAGCGTAGTTTCCAGAACCAAGTACCAAGAGACCCAGTACTTC
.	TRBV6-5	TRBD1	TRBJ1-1	CASSLQPPGGAEAFF	TGTGCCAGCAGTTTACAACCCCCAGGGGGGGCTGAAGCTTTCTTT
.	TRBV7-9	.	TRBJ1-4	CASSEWVGANEKLFF	TGTGCCAGCAGCGAGTGGGTGGGAGCTAATGAAAAACTGTTTTTT
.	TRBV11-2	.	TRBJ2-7	CASPIHEQYF	TGTGCCAGCCCCATCCACGAGCAGTACTTC
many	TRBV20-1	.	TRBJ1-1	CSARDPRALNTEAFF	TGCAGTGCTAGAGATCCCCGGGCGTTGAACACTGAAGCTTTCTTT
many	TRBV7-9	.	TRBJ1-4	CASNRGGTGQSEKLFF	TGTGCCAGCAACCGAGGCGGTACGGGGCAGAGTGAAAAACTGTTTTTT
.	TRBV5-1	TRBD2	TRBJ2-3	CASRKWEGATDTQYF	TGCGCCAGCAGAAAGTGGGAGGGAGCCACAGATACGCAGTATTTT
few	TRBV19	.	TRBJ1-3	CASTKGLGVPTGSSGNTIYF	TGTGCCAGTACCAAAGGATTGGGGGTGCCTACAGGGAGCTCTGGAAACACCATATATTTT
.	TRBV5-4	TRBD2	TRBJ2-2	CASSGGTSGYTGELFF	TGTGCCAGCAGCGGTGGGACTAGCGGATACACCGGGGAGCTGTTTTTT
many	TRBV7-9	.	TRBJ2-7	CASSTGAGSYEQYF	TGTGCCAGCAGCACGGGAGCGGGCTCCTACGAGCAGTACTTC